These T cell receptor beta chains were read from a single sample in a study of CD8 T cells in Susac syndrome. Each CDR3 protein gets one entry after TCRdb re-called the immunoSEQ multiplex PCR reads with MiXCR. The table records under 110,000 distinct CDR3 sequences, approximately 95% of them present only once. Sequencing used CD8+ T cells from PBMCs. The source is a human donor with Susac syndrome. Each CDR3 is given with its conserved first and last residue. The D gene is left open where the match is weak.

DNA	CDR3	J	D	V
TGCAGTGCACCCCAGGGCTACGAGCAGTACTTC	CSAPQGYEQYF	TRBJ2-7	.	TRBV20-1
TGTGCCAGCAGCTTGCGGGGTGCGGGCACCGGGGAGCTGTTTTTT	CASSLRGAGTGELFF	TRBJ2-2	.	TRBV7-3
TGTGCCAGCAGCGTAGGGGACTACCCTCATGAGCAGTTCTTC	CASSVGDYPHEQFF	TRBJ2-1	TRBD2	TRBV9
TGCAGCGTTGGGGGACTTGGGTATTTT	CSVGGLGYF	TRBJ2-3	.	TRBV29-1
TGTGCCAGCAGCCTGGGACAGTTCAATGAGCAGTTCTTC	CASSLGQFNEQFF	TRBJ2-1	TRBD1	TRBV6-4
TGTGCCAGCAGTGGAGTCGGGACAGGCGGATACGAGCAGTACTTC	CASSGVGTGGYEQYF	TRBJ2-7	TRBD1	TRBV27
TGTGCCAGCACAAAAACGGTAGAGGGCTACACCTTC	CASTKTVEGYTF	TRBJ1-2	.	TRBV27
TGCGCCAGCATCGGGGGGGATACAGATACGCAGTATTTT	CASIGGDTDTQYF	TRBJ2-3	TRBD2	TRBV4-1
TGTGCCAGCAGTCCTGGGACCACGATACAAGAGACCCAGTACTTC	CASSPGTTIQETQYF	TRBJ2-5	.	TRBV27
TGTGCCAGCAGCCAAGATCAGGCCTACGAGCAGTACTTC	CASSQDQAYEQYF	TRBJ2-7	.	TRBV3-1
TGTGCCAGCAGTCGACAGGCTATCGGGGAGCTGTTTTTT	CASSRQAIGELFF	TRBJ2-2	.	TRBV27
TGTGCCAGCAGCTTACCCCGGGACAGGAACACCGGGGAGCTGTTTTTT	CASSLPRDRNTGELFF	TRBJ2-2	TRBD1	TRBV7-9
TGCAGCGTTGACGGGTGGGGGGGTTCCTACAATGAGCAGTTCTTC	CSVDGWGGSYNEQFF	TRBJ2-1	TRBD2	TRBV29-1
TGCGCCAGCAGCCTTGCCCCCGACACAGACTACGAGCAGTACTTC	CASSLAPDTDYEQYF	TRBJ2-7	.	TRBV4-1